The sequence of this T cell receptor beta chain was determined in a study of blood T cell repertoires in COVID-19. About the study: Both acute and convalescent COVID-19 samples were obtained from the United States, Italy and Spain. Sample material is recorded as cDNA or gDNA derived from T cells, B-cell-depleted T cells, or PBMCs.

Methods used by the authors: Reference gene primer amplification gave estimated nucleated cell counts. The assay was immunoSEQ multiplex PCR, and TCRdb's table has in-frame clones only and misses some. For V, J and clone size, that table is used; D and trimming come from the DNA. Found here are about 230,000 clones, approximately 87% of them singletons; the top ten hold around 2.5%. This CDR3 contains 18 residues. Looked up from germline, CDR1 is SGDLS and CDR2 is YYNGEE. Germline trimming cut 4 bases from V and 0 bases from J; bases unmatched to any gene: 10. This sequence joins TRBV9 and TRBJ1-6; 7 bases match TRBD1. The receptor's source is a woman in her seventies with active or convalescent COVID-19. The sample consisted of peripheral blood. CDR3 nucleotides: TGTGCCAGCAGCTCAGGGGGGTTCACCGGCTCCTATAATTCACCCCTCCACTTT. Translating gives CASSSGGFTGSYNSPLHF.